This T cell receptor beta chain was sequenced for a study of cytomegalovirus exposure and HLA in healthy donors. The PCR ran on 60 Vbeta and 13 Jbeta primers. Some clones are missing from TCRdb's copy, which holds only in-frame ones; the method was immunoSEQ multiplex PCR. Here the sample spans 100,000 to 150,000 clones, 77% being singletons. Study observations and caveats: Across HLA loci, a later analysis found differing TCR association rates, with DRB1 most and HLA-C fewest.

In regard to this clone: The antigen remains unidentified. Other DNA variants within this sample encode the same CDR3.

The sequence came from a woman aged 40 to 55 in good health and CMV-seropositive. Sequencing was performed on PBMCs.

The CDR3 DNA reads TGTGCCAGCAGTGATCGCCCAGGGGCTGAAAAACTGTTTTTT. Translating gives CASSDRPGAEKLFF. This chain uses TRBV6-1 with TRBJ1-4; D perhaps matches TRBD1 (6 bases). Per germline, CDR1 MNHNS and CDR2 SASEGT. V gave up 3 bases and J gave up 7 bases, with 12 bases separating them. This CDR3 is 14 amino acids long.